The 32 T cell receptor beta chains below were found in one sample sequenced in a study of T cell responses to AZD1222 COVID-19 vaccine. Measured with immunoSEQ multiplex PCR; TCRdb has only the in-frame clones, and not every one. Among 100,000 to 150,000 clones, roughly nine tenths were seen once, and the ten largest hold approximately 1.6%. The input for sequencing was peripheral blood, taken on day 0 of AZD1222 vaccination. The source is an adult in good health.

The CDR3 DNA reads TGCGCCAGCAGGTCGGACAGAGGGGCCTCCTACGAGCAGTACTTC. Translating gives CASRSDRGASYEQYF. The rearrangement links TRBV5-1 to TRBJ2-7; D perhaps matches TRBD1 (6 bases). The V gene lost 5 bases and the J gene lost 0 bases, with 15 bases spanning the gap. This CDR3 has 15 residues. Germline-derived CDR1 and CDR2 are SGHRS and YFSETQ.

This rearrangement joins TRBV28 to TRBJ2-3, with D hard to call. The germline CDR1 and CDR2 sequences are MDHEN and SYDVKM. V was shortened by 3 bases and J by 5 bases, with 6 bases between the two germline ends. The CDR3 spans 12 residues. CDR3 region: CASSLSVDTQYF. The CDR3 coding sequence is TGTGCCAGCAGTTTGTCCGTAGATACGCAGTATTTT.

The chain combines TRBV18 with TRBJ1-5, with D tentatively TRBD1 (5 bases). The CDR3 contains 14 residues. With 6 bases removed from V and 0 bases from J, the gap between germline ends came to 9 bases. CDR1 is KGHSH and CDR2 is LQKENI in the germline V gene. The CDR3 DNA is TGTGCCAGCTCCCCAGGGTTTAGCAATCAGCCCCAGCATTTT. Translating gives CASSPGFSNQPQHF.

In the case of this clone: One end of the junction varies from germline; a read error may be responsible. The chain couples TRBV6-5 to TRBJ2-7, with a weak D call TRBD1 (6 bases). This CDR3 has 16 amino acids. Germline V gene sequence: CDR1 MNHEY, CDR2 SVGAGI. CDR3 in DNA: TGTGCCAGCAGGTACTCCACAGGGTTGGGGTGGAGCGAGCAGTACTTC. Translating it yields CASRYSTGLGWSEQYF.

The V gene is TRBV3-1 (or the pseudogene TRBV3-2), the J gene TRBJ1-1, with TRBD1 matching over 10 bases. Germline-derived CDR1 and CDR2 are LGHDT and YNNKEL (reference sequence). This CDR3 is 15 amino acids long. V was pared by 5 bases and J by 4 bases, with 7 bases of the junction left unmatched. The CDR3 region has the DNA TGTGCCAGCAGCGCCCGGGACAGGGGTGGCACTGAAGCTTTCTTT. This sequence encodes CASSARDRGGTEAFF.

This clone was counted once. The junction departs from germline at one end; a sequencing error may be responsible. This chain links TRBV29-1 with TRBJ1-2; TRBD1 is a possible D gene (5 bases). The CDR3 sequence is 10 residues long. From germline, CDR1 is SQVTM and CDR2 ANQGSEA. The CDR3 DNA reads TGCAGCGTTGACCGGGACGGCAATCCGTTC. This sequence encodes CSVDRDGNPF.

The chain couples TRBV7-9 to TRBJ2-1; D is possibly TRBD1 (6 bases). Trimming stripped 6 bases from V and 2 bases from J, with 8 bases between. The CDR3 loop spans 13 amino acids. The germline CDR1 and CDR2 sequences are SEHNR and FQNEAQ (reference sequence). The CDR3: CASSKGAYNEQFF. The DNA for the CDR3 is TGTGCCAGCAGTAAGGGGGCCTACAATGAGCAGTTCTTC.

The chain is built from TRBV3-1 (or the pseudogene TRBV3-2) and TRBJ1-1, with D uncertain. Trimming removed 2 bases at V and 1 base at J, with 8 bases between. The CDR3 totals 14 residues. Germline V CDR1 and CDR2: LGHDT, YNNKEL (reference sequence). The CDR3 nucleotides are TGTGCCAGCAGCCAAACTGTGGGGAACACTGAAGCTTTCTTT. This codes for CASSQTVGNTEAFF.

The chain carries TRBV7-3 and TRBJ1-2; possibly TRBD1 for D (6 bases). Trimming shortened V by 5 bases and J by 4 bases, and 17 bases separated the two germline ends. CDR3 length equals 15 residues. The germline gives CDR1 SGHTA, CDR2 FQGTGA. The CDR3 loop is CASSPGGPRSYGYTF. DNA of the CDR3: TGTGCCAGCAGCCCCGGGGGGCCACGTAGCTATGGCTACACCTTC. Combining the CDR3 with reference TRBV7-3 and TRBJ1-2 gives the whole variable domain GAGVSQTPSNKVTEKGKYVELRCDPISGHTALYWYRQSLGQGPEFLIYFQGTGAADDSGLPNDRFFAVRPEGSVSTLKIQRTERGDSAVYLCASSPGGPRSYGYTFGSGTRLTVV.

The chain links TRBV19 to TRBJ1-5, with D possibly TRBD1 on 6 matching bases. Germline V gene lookup returns CDR1 LNHDA and CDR2 SQIVND (reference sequence). The CDR3 extends over 19 amino acids. V lost 3 bases and J 6 bases, leaving 27 bases between the germline ends. CDR3 sequence: CASSMVEFGGAGGRQPQHF. The CDR3 DNA reads as TGTGCCAGTAGTATGGTTGAATTTGGGGGCGCTGGAGGGCGTCAGCCCCAGCATTTT. Full variable domain (outside the CDR3, taken from reference TRBV19 and TRBJ1-5): DGGITQSPKYLFRKEGQNVTLSCEQNLNHDAMYWYRQDPGQGLRLIYYSQIVNDFQKGDIAEGYSVSREKKESFPLTVTSAQKNPTAFYLCASSMVEFGGAGGRQPQHFGDGTRLSIL.

The V and J genes are TRBV7-2 and TRBJ1-3; unclear D gene. The length of the CDR3 is 14 residues. The germline CDR1 and CDR2 sequences are SGHTA and FQGNSA. Between the trimmed V and J ends, which lost 3 bases and 3 bases, there was a span of 9 bases. For the CDR3, the DNA is TGTGCCAGCAGCTTGGGCCGGGGTGGAAACACCATATATTTT. Protein product: CASSLGRGGNTIYF.

The chain joins TRBV30 to TRBJ2-5; 7 positions agree with TRBD1. Trimming cost V 0 bases and J 5 bases; bases outside gene matches: 9. CDR1 and CDR2 (germline): GTSNPN, SVGIG (reference sequence). The CDR3 is 15 amino acids. The CDR3 DNA is TGTGCCTGGAGTGTTGGGCAGGGGGTAGGGGAGACCCAGTACTTC. It yields the protein CAWSVGQGVGETQYF.

This clone was detected a few times. The rearrangement uses TRBV4-1 and TRBJ2-3; 10 positions agree with TRBD2. CDR3 length: 18 amino acids. Germline V lookup: CDR1 MGHRA, CDR2 YSYEKL. The V segment lost 7 bases and the J segment 7 bases; nucleotides outside the gene matches: 20. In DNA form, the CDR3 reads TGCGCCAGCACGGACCAACCTCTAGCGGGGGAGCCCCAACATACGCAGTATTTT. It codes for CASTDQPLAGEPQHTQYF.

This rearrangement joins TRBV6-5 to TRBJ2-7, with D hard to call. Trimming cost V 8 bases and J 3 bases, with 11 bases left between them. CDR3 size: 12 residues. Looked up from germline, CDR1 is MNHEY and CDR2 is SVGAGI. Here the CDR3 reads CASLDNNYEQYF. The DNA for the CDR3 is TGTGCCAGCCTCGACAATAACTACGAGCAGTACTTC.

This clone came up a few times. The J gene is TRBJ1-6, the V gene TRBV27; D uncertain. CDR1 and CDR2 (germline): MNHEY, SMNVEV (reference sequence). V was pared by 2 bases and J by 3 bases, with 8 bases between. The CDR3 loop spans 15 amino acids. The DNA of the CDR3 is TGTGCCAGCAGTTTAGGAACAGTCTATAATTCACCCCTCCACTTT. Translation: CASSLGTVYNSPLHF.

This clone has more than one count but fewer than ten. The chain combines TRBV12-5 with TRBJ1-1; D uncertain. Trimming shortened V by 4 bases and J by 7 bases, and 13 bases separated the two germline ends. The CDR3 runs 13 residues. Germline CDR1 LGHNT, CDR2 FRNRAP. The CDR3 protein is CASGSQGNVEAFF. The CDR3 DNA follows: TGTGCTAGTGGTTCCCAAGGTAATGTTGAAGCTTTCTTT. The complete variable domain, with remaining parts taken from reference TRBV12-5 and TRBJ1-1, reads DARVTQTPRHKVTEMGQEVTMRCQPILGHNTVFWYRQTMMQGLELLAYFRNRAPLDDSGMPKDRFSAEMPDATLATLKIQPSEPRDSAVYFCASGSQGNVEAFFGQGTRLTVV.

The chain uses TRBV28 and TRBJ2-7; TRBD2 aligns across 11 bases. This CDR3 comprises 15 residues. V shed 3 bases and J 4 bases; nucleotides not matched to a gene: 5. The germline CDR1 and CDR2 sequences are MDHEN and SYDVKM. The CDR3 here is CASSFRLAGGYEQYF. In DNA form, the CDR3 reads TGTGCCAGCAGTTTCCGGCTAGCGGGGGGTTACGAGCAGTACTTC.

V and J are TRBV28 and TRBJ2-7, with TRBD2 matching 7 bases. The germline gives CDR1 MDHEN, CDR2 SYDVKM. The CDR3 is made up of 15 amino acids. The ends lost 4 bases at V and 6 bases at J; junction bases unmatched: 12. The DNA for the CDR3 is TGTGCCAGCAGTTCTCCCGCGGCGGGGGTGGGCGAGCAGTACTTC. Protein product: CASSSPAAGVGEQYF. Combining the CDR3 with reference TRBV28 and TRBJ2-7 gives the whole variable domain DVKVTQSSRYLVKRTGEKVFLECVQDMDHENMFWYRQDPGLGLRLIYFSYDVKMKEKGDIPEGYSVSREKKERFSLILESASTNQTSMYLCASSSPAAGVGEQYFGPGTRLTVT.

The genes are TRBV11-2 and TRBJ2-3; D may be TRBD1 or TRBD2 (7 bases each). Germline assignment: CDR1 SGHAT and CDR2 FQNNGV. Trimming removed 5 bases at V and 4 bases at J, with 22 bases between. The CDR3 consists of 17 residues. The CDR3 loop is CASSPAPGGSGSDTQYF. CDR3 sequence (DNA): TGTGCCAGCAGCCCAGCCCCAGGGGGTAGCGGGTCAGATACGCAGTATTTT.

The chain has TRBV5-1 and TRBJ2-2, with TRBD1 identical over 9 bases. V lost 4 bases, J lost 5 bases, and 6 bases stayed unmatched. From germline, CDR1 is SGHRS and CDR2 YFSETQ. The CDR3 covers 15 residues. This CDR3 is CASSPGQGLTGELFF. The CDR3 DNA is TGCGCCAGCAGCCCAGGACAGGGGTTAACCGGGGAGCTGTTTTTT.

The chain uses TRBV5-6 and TRBJ1-4, with 9 bases that match TRBD1. V was pared by 4 bases and J by 2 bases, with 9 bases of the junction left unmatched. From germline, CDR1 is SGHDT and CDR2 YYEEEE. CDR3 length equals 17 residues. The CDR3 DNA is TGTGCCAGCAGCCACGGGACAGGGAGTGCGACTAATGAAAAACTGTTTTTT. It is translated as CASSHGTGSATNEKLFF.

Concerning this clone: The identical CDR3 is also encoded by other nucleotide sequences in the sample. V is TRBV6-1 and J is TRBJ1-4; no firm D call. This CDR3 contains 12 residues. Germline assignment: CDR1 MNHNS and CDR2 SASEGT. V was trimmed by 1 base and J by 8 bases, leaving 5 bases between them. The CDR3 loop is CASSEVREKLFF. In nucleotides, the CDR3 is TGTGCCAGCAGTGAAGTGCGAGAAAAACTGTTTTTT.

The chain has TRBV7-9 and TRBJ2-5, with D unresolved. The CDR3 sequence is 15 residues long. The germline V gene has CDR1 SEHNR and CDR2 FQNEAQ (reference sequence). Deletions cut 5 bases from V and 4 bases from J, with 17 bases between. CDR3 sequence (DNA): TGTGCCAGCAGCAAACGAAGAGCCCTGGGAGAGACCCAGTACTTC. It encodes CASSKRRALGETQYF.

The rearrangement uses TRBV12-3 or TRBV12-4 and TRBJ2-5, with D unclear. The CDR3 covers 13 residues. Trimming left V 1 base short and J 3 bases short, with 6 bases between. DNA of the CDR3: TGTGCCAGCAGTTTAGATGGGAAAGAGACCCAGTACTTC. Translated: CASSLDGKETQYF.

This chain uses TRBV6-5 with TRBJ1-1, with TRBD1 as a possible D gene (5 bases). Germline-derived CDR1 and CDR2 are MNHEY and SVGAGI. The CDR3 is made up of 15 amino acids. Deletions cut 0 bases from V and 0 bases from J, with 8 bases between. In DNA form, the CDR3 reads TGTGCCAGCAGTTACTCGGCAGGGTTGAACACTGAAGCTTTCTTT. Protein: CASSYSAGLNTEAFF.

The rearrangement uses TRBV4-2 and TRBJ2-7, with D perhaps given as TRBD1 or TRBD2 (5 bases each). The CDR3 sequence is 15 residues long. Germline V gene sequence: CDR1 LGHNA, CDR2 YNFKEQ. The V and J ends lost 0 bases and 2 bases respectively, with 11 bases between them. CDR3 protein: CASSQEGDLTYEQYF. Here the CDR3 DNA reads TGTGCCAGCAGCCAAGAAGGGGACCTAACCTACGAGCAGTACTTC.

The chain carries TRBV4-1 and TRBJ2-7; D is possibly TRBD2 (6 bases). This CDR3 has 13 amino acids. Germline CDR1 MGHRA, CDR2 YSYEKL. V lost 5 bases to trimming and J lost 0 bases, with 8 bases between them. CDR3: CASSMRDSYEQYF. The DNA for the CDR3 is TGCGCCAGCAGCATGCGGGACTCCTACGAGCAGTACTTC.

The V gene is TRBV2, the J gene TRBJ2-3; no clear D. CDR3 size: 12 residues. V was shortened by 5 bases and J by 4 bases, with 7 bases between the two germline ends. CDR1 and CDR2 (germline): SNHLY, FYNNEI. The CDR3 DNA sequence: TGTGCCAGCAGTTCCCACTCAGATACGCAGTATTTT. It codes for CASSSHSDTQYF.

The gene calls are TRBV28 and TRBJ1-2; TRBD1 aligns across 8 bases. V shed 4 bases, J shed 7 bases, and the junction held 11 bases outside the gene matches. From germline, CDR1 is MDHEN and CDR2 SYDVKM. This CDR3 region has 15 residues. The CDR3 spells CASSSQLQGVGGYTF. DNA of the CDR3: TGTGCCAGCAGTTCCCAATTACAGGGGGTAGGTGGCTACACCTTC.

V is TRBV6-4 and J is TRBJ2-3; 12 bases align to TRBD2. V lost 4 bases, J lost 2 bases, and 1 base stayed unmatched. Germline V gene sequence: CDR1 MRHNA, CDR2 SNTAGT. CDR3 length: 15 amino acids. CDR3 sequence: CASSASGGATDTQYF. DNA of the CDR3: TGTGCCAGCAGTGCTAGCGGGGGGGCCACAGATACGCAGTATTTT.

The V gene is TRBV11-2, the J gene TRBJ2-7; 9 nucleotides match TRBD1. The CDR3 is 15 residues long. CDR1 SGHAT and CDR2 FQNNGV come from the germline V gene. The ends lost 4 bases at V and 0 bases at J; junction bases unmatched: 4. DNA of the CDR3: TGTGCCAGCAGCTCTGACAGGGGGATCTCCTACGAGCAGTACTTC. Translation gives CASSSDRGISYEQYF.

The rearrangement links TRBV28 to TRBJ1-2; TRBD1 matches at 12 bases. Germline assignment: CDR1 MDHEN and CDR2 SYDVKM. The CDR3 runs 16 residues. J was trimmed by 7 bases and V by 4 bases; bases with no gene match: 10. This CDR3 is CASSSPGQGAAFGYTF. For the CDR3, the DNA is TGTGCCAGCAGTTCACCGGGACAGGGGGCAGCTTTTGGCTACACCTTC.